The 15 T cell receptor beta chains given below trace back to one sample, sequenced in a study of cytomegalovirus exposure and HLA in healthy donors. Sequencing used immunoSEQ multiplex PCR; TCRdb keeps in-frame clones, though not all of them. The table lists 200,000 or so clones, roughly 84% of them singletons. Source material: PBMCs. Every receptor here comes from a woman under 30 in good health and CMV-seropositive.

The chain employs TRBV30 and TRBJ2-3; D may be TRBD2 (5 bases). The CDR3 spans 16 residues. The V gene lost 1 base and the J gene lost 5 bases, with 19 bases spanning the gap. Per the germline V gene, CDR1 is GTSNPN and CDR2 is SVGIG (reference sequence). CDR3 nucleotides: TGTGCCTGGAGTGCTCGAAAGAGACCTCGGGGAGATACGCAGTATTTT. This codes for CAWSARKRPRGDTQYF.

The V call is TRBV7-8, the J call TRBJ2-5, with 7 bases that match TRBD2. Germline V gene data show CDR1 as SGHVS and CDR2 as FQNEAQ. V lost 5 bases to trimming and J lost 4 bases; unmatched junction nucleotides: 13. The CDR3 has 16 residues. The CDR3 region is CASSLIGRDLGETQYF. CDR3 nucleotide sequence: TGTGCCAGCAGCCTTATTGGGAGGGACCTAGGAGAGACCCAGTACTTC. The complete variable domain, with remaining parts taken from reference TRBV7-8 and TRBJ2-5, reads GAGVSQSPRYKVAKRGQDVALRCDPISGHVSLFWYQQALGQGPEFLTYFQNEAQLDKSGLPSDRFFAERPEGSVSTLKIQRTQQEDSAVYLCASSLIGRDLGETQYFGPGTRLLVL.

The rearrangement uses TRBV2 and TRBJ1-5; TRBD1 matches at 8 bases. V trimming: 5 bases; J trimming: 3 bases; junction bases outside the gene matches: 6. Germline V CDR1 and CDR2: SNHLY, FYNNEI. CDR3 size: 15 residues. The CDR3, as DNA: TGTGCCAGCAGTTGGGCGACAGGGGTCAATCAGCCCCAGCATTTT. Its protein is CASSWATGVNQPQHF.

This chain's CDR3 is CASSLAGGGVEQFF. CDR3 coding DNA: TGTGCCAGCAGTCTAGCGGGAGGAGGGGTTGAGCAGTTCTTC. The chain carries TRBV27 and TRBJ2-1; 11 bases line up with TRBD2. V gave up 5 bases and J gave up 9 bases; unmatched junction bases: 6. The CDR3 sequence is 14 residues long. Germline CDR1 reads MNHEY; CDR2 reads SMNVEV (reference sequence).

This clone was counted a single time. J is TRBJ1-1 and V is TRBV16, with D possibly TRBD1 on 5 matching bases. The germline V gene has CDR1 KGHSY and CDR2 FQNENV. This CDR3 is built from 15 residues. V was cut by 2 bases and J by 1 base, with 11 bases left in between. The CDR3 DNA sequence: TGTGCCAGCAGCCAACTAAGCACAGGGAACACTGAAGCTTTCTTT. Its protein is CASSQLSTGNTEAFF. The whole variable domain, remainder taken from reference TRBV16 and TRBJ1-1, is GEEVAQTPKHLVRGEGQKAKLYCAPIKGHSYVFWYQQVLKNEFKFLISFQNENVFDETGMPKERFSAKCLPNSPCSLEIQATKLEDSAVYFCASSQLSTGNTEAFFGQGTRLTVV.

The V call is TRBV1, the J call TRBJ1-2; the table assigns TRBD1, which was not confirmed against the DNA. TRBV1 constitutes a pseudogene. The CDR3 length is 18 residues. The DNA for the CDR3 is TGCACCAGCAGCCAGACCGGACTCCAGACAGGCGCTAACTATGGCTACACCTTC. Encoded protein: CTSSQTGLQTGANYGYTF.

This clone was counted between two and nine times. Written as DNA, the CDR3 is TGTGCCATCAGTGCCTCCTCGACAGGGTCTACCTACGAGCAGTACTTC. This encodes CAISASSTGSTYEQYF. J is TRBJ2-7 and V is TRBV10-3; TRBD1 aligns across 7 bases. This CDR3 spans 16 amino acids. V lost 4 bases, J lost 2 bases, and 11 bases stayed unmatched. Germline V gene lookup returns CDR1 ENHRY and CDR2 SYGVKD.

The chain combines TRBV4-2 with TRBJ2-7, with 7 bases that match TRBD1. This CDR3 spans 15 amino acids. Germline assignment: CDR1 LGHNA and CDR2 YNFKEQ. V was clipped by 4 bases and J by 2 bases; unmatched bases: 8. The CDR3, as DNA: TGTGCCAGCAGCCGTGAGGGGGCGCGAACCTACGAGCAGTACTTC. Protein sequence: CASSREGARTYEQYF.

The chain links TRBV30 to TRBJ1-3; 7 bases match TRBD1. The germline gives CDR1 GTSNPN, CDR2 SVGIG (reference sequence). This CDR3 has 16 amino acids. After removal of 7 bases from V and 4 bases from J, the junction contained 16 bases not matched to a gene. CDR3 sequence reads: CAFRDRSFHSGNTIYF. The DNA of the CDR3 is TGTGCCTTCCGGGACAGAAGCTTTCACTCGGGAAACACCATATATTTT. Drawing the rest from reference TRBV30 and TRBJ1-3, the complete variable domain is SQTIHQWPATLVQPVGSPLSLECTVEGTSNPNLYWYRQAAGRGLQLLFYSVGIGQISSEVPQNLSASRPQDRQFILSSKKLLLSDSGFYLCAFRDRSFHSGNTIYFGEGSWLTVV.

This chain uses TRBV28 with TRBJ1-2; the D gene is possibly TRBD1 (5 bases). This CDR3 comprises 12 residues. The V gene's germline CDR1 is MDHEN and CDR2 SYDVKM. V gave up 7 bases and J gave up 8 bases, with 14 bases separating them. The CDR3 here is CASTDSTRGYTF. The CDR3 region has the DNA TGTGCCAGCACCGACAGTACTCGGGGCTACACCTTC.

The chain joins TRBV19 to TRBJ1-5; tentative D call: TRBD1 (6 bases). Germline CDR1 LNHDA, CDR2 SQIVND (reference sequence). The V gene lost 5 bases and the J gene lost 4 bases, with 12 bases spanning the gap. CDR3 size: 14 residues. CDR3 coding DNA: TGTGCCAGTAGTTCTACAGGGCAGAATCAGCCCCAGCATTTT. Translated: CASSSTGQNQPQHF. The full variable domain, its missing parts supplied by reference TRBV19 and TRBJ1-5, is DGGITQSPKYLFRKEGQNVTLSCEQNLNHDAMYWYRQDPGQGLRLIYYSQIVNDFQKGDIAEGYSVSREKKESFPLTVTSAQKNPTAFYLCASSSTGQNQPQHFGDGTRLSIL.

The V gene is TRBV10-2, the J gene TRBJ2-1, with 11 bases identical to TRBD2. The germline CDR1 and CDR2 sequences are WSHSY and SAAADI. The CDR3 length is 16 residues. V shed 7 bases, J shed 12 bases, and the junction held 17 bases outside the gene matches. The CDR3 spells CASNNPGTSGTLTQFF. In nucleotides, the CDR3 is TGCGCCAGCAACAATCCCGGGACTAGCGGTACACTAACGCAGTTCTTC.

This chain links TRBV11-1 with TRBJ2-5; 13 nucleotides match TRBD2. Germline loops: CDR1 SGHAT, CDR2 FQDESV (reference sequence). Trimming cost V 5 bases and J 5 bases; bases outside gene matches: 11. The CDR3 loop spans 17 amino acids. CDR3 DNA sequence: TGTGCCAGCAGCCCCCTCCCACTAGCGGGAGGGCGGGAGACCCAGTACTTC. Protein product: CASSPLPLAGGRETQYF.

The chain uses TRBV11-2 and TRBJ1-3; 8 nucleotides align to TRBD1. CDR3 size: 15 residues. Germline trimming cut 5 bases from V and 2 bases from J; bases unmatched to any gene: 5. The germline V gene has CDR1 SGHAT and CDR2 FQNNGV. CDR3 in amino acids: CASSPPDRAGNTIYF. In nucleotides, the CDR3 is TGTGCCAGCAGCCCCCCGGACAGGGCTGGAAACACCATATATTTT.

This clone was counted between two and nine times. The V call is TRBV27, the J call TRBJ1-2, with no clear D. From germline, CDR1 is MNHEY and CDR2 SMNVEV (reference sequence). The CDR3 contains 11 residues. V lost 5 bases to trimming and J lost 7 bases, with 8 bases between them. CDR3 sequence reads: CASSRDSGYTF. CDR3 in DNA: TGTGCCAGCAGTCGCGACTCTGGCTACACCTTC.